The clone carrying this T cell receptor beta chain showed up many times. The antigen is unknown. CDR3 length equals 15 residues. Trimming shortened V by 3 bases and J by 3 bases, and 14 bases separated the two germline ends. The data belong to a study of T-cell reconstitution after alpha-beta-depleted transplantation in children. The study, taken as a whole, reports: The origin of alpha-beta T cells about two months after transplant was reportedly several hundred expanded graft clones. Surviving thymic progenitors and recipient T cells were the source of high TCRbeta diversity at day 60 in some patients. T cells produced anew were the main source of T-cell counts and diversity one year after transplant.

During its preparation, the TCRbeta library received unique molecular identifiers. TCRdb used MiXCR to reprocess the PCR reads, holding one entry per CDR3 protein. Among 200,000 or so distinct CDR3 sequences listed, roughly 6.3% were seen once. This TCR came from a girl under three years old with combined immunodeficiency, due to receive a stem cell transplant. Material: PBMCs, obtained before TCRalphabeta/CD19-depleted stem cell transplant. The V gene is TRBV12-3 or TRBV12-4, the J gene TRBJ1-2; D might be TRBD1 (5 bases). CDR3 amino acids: CASSLRAGMDYGYTF. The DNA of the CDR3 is TGTGCCAGCAGTTTGAGGGCAGGGATGGACTATGGCTACACCTTC.